This T cell receptor (beta chain) derives from a study of cytotoxic CD8 clonotypes in ibrutinib-treated CLL. Assay used: immunoSEQ multiplex PCR; TCRdb lists only in-frame clones, some missing. This table holds hundreds of thousands of clones, about 77% found once. Germline V gene lookup returns CDR1 KGHSH and CDR2 LQKENI. V gave up 5 bases and J gave up 0 bases, with 17 bases separating them. CDR3 length equals 18 residues. The chain carries TRBV18 and TRBJ2-6; no firm D call. This specimen consisted of PBMCs, obtained before ibrutinib treatment. The source is a human donor with chronic lymphocytic leukemia. The CDR3 DNA is TGTGCCAGCTCAGCCGTACAGATTACCAACTCTGGGGCCAACGTCCTGACTTTC. It is translated as CASSAVQITNSGANVLTF.